The 3 T cell receptor beta chains reported below all come from one sample, sequenced in a study of cytomegalovirus exposure and HLA in healthy donors. The PCR used 60 Vbeta and 13 Jbeta primers. Method: immunoSEQ multiplex PCR; TCRdb's copy keeps in-frame clones and lacks some. The sample gives over 90,000 clones, more than 70% of which show up once; 8.5% to 10% is in the top ten. The specimen was PBMCs. These receptors were obtained from a male donor in good health and CMV-seropositive.

The chain employs TRBV18 and TRBJ1-1; D is perhaps TRBD1 (6 bases). Germline-derived CDR1 and CDR2 are KGHSH and LQKENI. V was trimmed by 1 base and J by 0 bases, leaving 9 bases between them. The CDR3 loop spans 15 amino acids. In DNA, the CDR3 is TGTGCCAGCTCACCACGTCGACAGGTGAACACTGAAGCTTTCTTT. Translation gives CASSPRRQVNTEAFF.

This clone was observed a single time. The chain joins TRBV29-1 to TRBJ1-2; 9 nucleotides align to TRBD1. V gave up 6 bases and J gave up 7 bases; unmatched junction bases: 9. Germline V gene data show CDR1 as SQVTM and CDR2 as ANQGSEA. The CDR3 is 13 amino acids. CDR3 bases: TGCAGCGTCTATACAGGGGGCTGGAGTGGCTACACCTTC. Amino acid sequence: CSVYTGGWSGYTF.

The gene calls are TRBV6-5 and TRBJ1-5, with D perhaps TRBD1 (6 bases). The CDR3 covers 14 residues. V dropped 6 bases and J dropped 1 base, with 10 bases sitting between them. Germline CDR1 MNHEY, CDR2 SVGAGI. As DNA, the CDR3 is TGTGCCAGCAGCAGGGGCCCCAGCAATCAGCCCCAGCATTTT. Its translation: CASSRGPSNQPQHF.